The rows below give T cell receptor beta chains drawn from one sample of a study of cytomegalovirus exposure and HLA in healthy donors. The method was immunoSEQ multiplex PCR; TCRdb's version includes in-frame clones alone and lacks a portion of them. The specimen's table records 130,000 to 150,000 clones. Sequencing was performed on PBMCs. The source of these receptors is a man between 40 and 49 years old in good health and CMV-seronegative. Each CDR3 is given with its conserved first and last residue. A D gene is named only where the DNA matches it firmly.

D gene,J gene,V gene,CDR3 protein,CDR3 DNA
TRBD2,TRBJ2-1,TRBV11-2,CASSPGGGTYNEQFF,TGTGCCAGCAGCCCCGGGGGGGGGACCTACAATGAGCAGTTCTTC
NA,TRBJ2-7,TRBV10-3,CAISPQGISYEQYF,TGTGCCATCAGTCCGCAGGGGATCTCCTACGAGCAGTACTTC
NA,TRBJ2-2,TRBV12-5,CASGFYGELFF,TGTGCTAGTGGTTTTTACGGGGAGCTGTTTTTT
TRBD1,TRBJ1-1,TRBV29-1,CSVSGTGRITEAFF,TGCAGCGTTTCCGGGACAGGGAGGATCACTGAAGCTTTCTTT
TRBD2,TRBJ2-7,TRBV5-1,CASSLDFREGNEQYF,TGCGCCAGCAGCTTGGATTTTAGGGAGGGAAACGAGCAGTACTTC
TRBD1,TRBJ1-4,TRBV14,CASSLRTGETNEKLFF,TGTGCCAGCAGCCTCCGGACAGGGGAGACTAATGAAAAACTGTTTTTT
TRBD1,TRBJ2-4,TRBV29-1,CSVAQGKNIQYF,TGCAGCGTTGCACAGGGGAAAAACATTCAGTACTTC
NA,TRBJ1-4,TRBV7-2,CASSLAGVANEKLFF,TGTGCCAGCAGCTTAGCGGGCGTGGCTAATGAAAAACTGTTTTTT
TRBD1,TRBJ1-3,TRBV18,CASSTGTRNTIYF,TGTGCCAGCTCGACAGGGACACGAAACACCATATATTTT
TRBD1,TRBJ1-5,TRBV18,CASSNGTGYNQPQHF,TGTGCCAGCTCAAACGGGACAGGGTACAATCAGCCCCAGCATTTT
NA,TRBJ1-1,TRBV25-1,CASRPGGARWNTEAFF,TGTGCCAGCAGGCCGGGGGGGGCGCGATGGAACACTGAAGCTTTCTTT
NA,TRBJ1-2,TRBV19,CASSYGAGYGYTF,TGTGCCAGTAGTTATGGGGCAGGGTATGGCTACACCTTC
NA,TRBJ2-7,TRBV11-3,CASSLDGGLRDYEQYF,TGTGCCAGCAGCTTAGATGGAGGGTTAAGGGACTACGAGCAGTACTTC
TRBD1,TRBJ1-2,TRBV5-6,CASSLTGQLEGYTF,TGTGCCAGCAGCTTGACGGGACAGTTGGAAGGCTACACCTTC
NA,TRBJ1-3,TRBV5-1,CASSFGTPSGNTIYF,TGCGCCAGCAGCTTCGGGACACCCTCTGGAAACACCATATATTTT
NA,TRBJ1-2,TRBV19,CASTPGYGYTF,TGTGCCAGTACCCCGGGTTACGGCTACACCTTC
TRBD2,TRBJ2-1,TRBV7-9,CASSLKTGGKNEQFF,TGTGCCAGCAGCTTAAAGACGGGGGGGAAGAATGAGCAGTTCTTC
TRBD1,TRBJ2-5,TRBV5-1,CASSQRTGRKETQYF,TGCGCCAGCAGCCAGCGGACAGGGAGGAAAGAGACCCAGTACTTC